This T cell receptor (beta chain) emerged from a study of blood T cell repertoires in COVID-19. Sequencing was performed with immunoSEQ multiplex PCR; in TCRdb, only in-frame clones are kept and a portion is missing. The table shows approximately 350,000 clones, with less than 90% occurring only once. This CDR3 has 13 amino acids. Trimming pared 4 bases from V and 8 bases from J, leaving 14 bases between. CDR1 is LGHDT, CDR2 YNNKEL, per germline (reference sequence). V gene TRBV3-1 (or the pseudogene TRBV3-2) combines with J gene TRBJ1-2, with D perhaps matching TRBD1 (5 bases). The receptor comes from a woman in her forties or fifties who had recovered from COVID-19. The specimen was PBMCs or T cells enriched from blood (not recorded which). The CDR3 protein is CASSPSTGRGYTF. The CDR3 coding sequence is TGTGCCAGCAGCCCAAGTACAGGTCGGGGCTACACCTTC.